Included here is one TCR beta chain sequence, with context. The data were produced by immunoSEQ multiplex PCR, yet TCRdb's version contains in-frame clones alone and is incomplete. The table has about 86,000 clones, 88% seen once; the top ten hold 10%. After removal of 1 base from V and 3 bases from J, the junction contained 2 bases not matched to a gene. CDR3 length: 13 amino acids. Per the germline V gene, CDR1 is GTSNPN and CDR2 is SVGIG (reference sequence). The entry originates in a study of T cell responses to AZD1222 COVID-19 vaccine. This receptor was identified in an adult in good health. The genes are TRBV30 and TRBJ1-1; 7 bases match TRBD1. The specimen comprised peripheral blood, sampled on day 0 of MenACWY control vaccination. CDR3 protein: CAWSGQGYTEAFF. In DNA, the CDR3 is TGTGCCTGGAGTGGACAGGGTTACACTGAAGCTTTCTTT.